This is a list of T cell receptor beta chains from one sample in a study of blood T cell repertoires in COVID-19. Sequencing was performed with immunoSEQ multiplex PCR; in TCRdb, only in-frame clones are kept and a portion is missing. This sample carries 250,000 to 300,000 clones, 88% of them seen once, and the ten largest clones take just under 1%. Sequences were obtained from PBMCs or T cells enriched from blood (not recorded which). These receptors came from a woman in her thirties who had recovered from COVID-19. Each CDR3 is given with its conserved first and last residue. D genes are given only for firm matches. Clone size appears in some rows only: once, few, many, or a class for an expanded clone.

J gene	D gene	clone size	V gene	CDR3 protein	CDR3 DNA
TRBJ2-4	TRBD2	.	TRBV2	CAILRGRGAKNIQYF	TGTGCCATCCTCCGCGGGAGAGGTGCCAAAAACATTCAGTACTTC
TRBJ2-6	TRBD1	.	TRBV18	CASSPGTGGVGANVLTF	TGTGCCAGCTCACCTGGGACAGGGGGCGTTGGGGCCAACGTCCTGACTTTC
TRBJ2-5	.	.	TRBV3-1/TRBV3-2	CASSLTGEETQYF	TGTGCCAGCAGCCTTACCGGTGAGGAGACCCAGTACTTC
TRBJ2-7	.	.	TRBV27	CASSSSGEQYF	TGTGCCAGCAGTTCCTCGGGGGAGCAGTACTTC
TRBJ1-1	.	.	TRBV5-1	CASSLGYRVMNTEAFF	TGCGCCAGCAGCTTGGGATACAGGGTTATGAACACTGAAGCTTTCTTT
TRBJ1-1	TRBD1	.	TRBV10-3	CAIKDRVNTEAFF	TGTGCCATCAAAGACAGGGTGAACACTGAAGCTTTCTTT
TRBJ1-2	TRBD1	.	TRBV4-3	CASSHRQGHYGYTF	TGCGCCAGCAGCCATCGACAGGGGCACTATGGCTACACCTTC
TRBJ2-7	.	.	TRBV14	CASREGGAHYEQYF	TGTGCCAGCAGAGAGGGGGGGGCCCACTACGAGCAGTACTTC
TRBJ2-5	.	once	TRBV4-3	CASSRLSDSQQETQYF	TGCGCCAGCAGCCGGCTCTCCGACAGCCAACAAGAGACCCAGTACTTC
TRBJ2-5	.	.	TRBV6-1	CASSEGNRIQETQYF	TGTGCCAGCAGTGAAGGAAACAGGATACAAGAGACCCAGTACTTC
TRBJ2-6	TRBD2	.	TRBV2	CASSEARGRGSGANVLTF	TGTGCCAGCAGTGAAGCGCGTGGGAGGGGCTCTGGGGCCAACGTCCTGACTTTC
TRBJ2-1	TRBD2	.	TRBV27	CASSFAGGSSYNEQFF	TGTGCCAGCAGTTTTGCGGGAGGGTCCTCCTACAATGAGCAGTTCTTC
TRBJ1-2	.	once	TRBV13	CASSRGRPLDGYTF	TGTGCCAGCAGCAGGGGAAGACCTTTGGATGGCTACACCTTC
TRBJ1-1	.	once	TRBV7-7	CASSRQLNTEAFF	TGTGCCAGCAGCCGACAGCTGAACACTGAAGCTTTCTTT
TRBJ1-4	.	.	TRBV11-2	CASSLWGRTNEKLFF	TGTGCCAGCAGCTTGTGGGGGAGGACTAATGAAAAACTGTTTTTT
TRBJ1-1	.	.	TRBV9	CASSVAEGGRRTEAFF	TGTGCCAGCAGCGTAGCTGAAGGGGGAAGAAGGACTGAAGCTTTCTTT
TRBJ1-3	.	.	TRBV19	CASTTGQLRSGNTIYF	TGTGCCAGTACGACAGGACAATTGCGGTCTGGAAACACCATATATTTT
TRBJ2-1	TRBD1	.	TRBV29-1	CSAGQVSYNEQFF	TGCAGCGCCGGACAGGTGTCCTACAATGAGCAGTTCTTC
TRBJ1-1	.	.	TRBV19	CASSQTVKGTEAFF	TGTGCCAGTAGTCAGACAGTCAAGGGCACTGAAGCTTTCTTT
TRBJ1-3	.	few	TRBV2	CASRPTGGGNTIYF	TGTGCCAGTAGGCCGACAGGAGGTGGGAACACCATATATTTT
TRBJ2-1	.	.	TRBV18	CASSPIPRRRNEQFF	TGTGCCAGCTCACCAATCCCTAGAAGGCGGAATGAGCAGTTCTTC
TRBJ2-2	TRBD2	.	TRBV2	CASSPTGGSNTGELFF	TGTGCCAGCAGCCCCACCGGGGGGTCCAACACCGGGGAGCTGTTTTTT
TRBJ2-7	.	.	TRBV3-1/TRBV3-2	CASSQDPDPGQYF	TGTGCCAGCAGCCAAGATCCAGACCCAGGGCAGTACTTC
TRBJ2-7	TRBD1	.	TRBV29-1	CGATGQGAQARYF	TGCGGAGCAACGGGACAGGGGGCTCAGGCGCGGTACTTC
TRBJ2-1	.	.	TRBV27	CATCGQPRVAEQFF	TGTGCCACCTGCGGACAGCCAAGGGTGGCCGAGCAGTTCTTC
TRBJ1-1	.	.	TRBV27	CASSLSRGTEAFF	TGTGCCAGCAGTTTATCACGGGGGACTGAAGCTTTCTTT
TRBJ1-5	.	.	TRBV2	CASSEEDSSYQPQHF	TGTGCCAGCAGTGAAGAGGACAGTTCTTATCAGCCCCAGCATTTT
TRBJ1-6	.	.	TRBV11-3	CASSLDSGTAKSPLHF	TGTGCCAGCAGCTTAGATTCGGGAACAGCGAAATCACCCCTCCACTTT
TRBJ2-5	TRBD1	.	TRBV9	CASSVGDRGFSETQYF	TGTGCCAGCAGCGTCGGGGACAGGGGCTTTTCAGAGACCCAGTACTTC
TRBJ1-2	.	.	TRBV11-2	CASSPGGSRANYGYTF	TGTGCCAGCAGCCCCGGGGGGTCCCGGGCTAACTATGGCTACACCTTC
TRBJ2-5	TRBD2	.	TRBV28	CASSFVPGRETQYF	TGTGCCAGCAGTTTCGTTCCCGGGAGGGAGACCCAGTACTTC
TRBJ1-1	.	once	TRBV25-1	CASTRGGYTEAFF	TGTGCCAGCACCCGAGGTGGGTACACTGAAGCTTTCTTT
TRBJ2-1	.	.	TRBV6-2/TRBV6-3	CASSYPTGFSYNEQFF	TGTGCCAGCAGTTACCCTACAGGGTTCTCCTACAATGAGCAGTTCTTC
TRBJ1-5	.	few	TRBV2	CASRGDPKYQPQHF	TGTGCCAGCAGGGGAGACCCCAAGTATCAGCCCCAGCATTTT
TRBJ1-2	.	.	TRBV10-3	CASLEGGAYGYTF	TGTGCCAGCCTCGAGGGGGGGGCCTATGGCTACACCTTC
TRBJ1-5	TRBD1	.	TRBV5-1	CASSLEPQGANQPQHF	TGCGCCAGCAGCTTGGAGCCACAGGGGGCCAATCAGCCCCAGCATTTT
TRBJ1-5	.	.	TRBV6-2/TRBV6-3	CASSYGQNSNQPQHF	TGTGCCAGCAGTTACGGTCAGAATAGCAATCAGCCCCAGCATTTT
TRBJ2-5	.	.	TRBV2	CASSEAGASRQETQYF	TGTGCCAGCAGTGAAGCAGGGGCCAGTCGCCAAGAGACCCAGTACTTC
TRBJ1-2	TRBD1	.	TRBV7-9	CASSYRDRANYGYTF	TGTGCCAGCAGCTATCGGGACAGGGCTAACTATGGCTACACCTTC
TRBJ2-7	TRBD1	.	TRBV10-3	CAISLQGARSMRALDEQYF	TGTGCCATCAGCCTACAGGGGGCGCGGTCCATGAGGGCCTTGGACGAGCAGTACTTC
TRBJ1-1	TRBD1	.	TRBV6-6	CASSWTGANTEAFF	TGTGCCAGCAGTTGGACAGGGGCGAACACTGAAGCTTTCTTT
TRBJ1-3	TRBD1	.	TRBV7-8	CASSWTGGGGNTIYF	TGTGCCAGCAGCTGGACAGGGGGAGGTGGAAACACCATATATTTT
TRBJ2-2	.	.	TRBV5-6	CASSLVQANTGELFF	TGTGCCAGCAGCTTGGTGCAGGCGAACACCGGGGAGCTGTTTTTT
TRBJ2-2	.	.	TRBV6-4	CASGGANTGELFF	TGTGCCAGCGGGGGCGCGAACACCGGGGAGCTGTTTTTT
TRBJ2-7	.	.	TRBV11-2	CASSTYGVRHPYEQYF	TGTGCCAGCAGTACCTACGGGGTTCGACACCCTTACGAGCAGTACTTC
TRBJ2-1	TRBD2	.	TRBV5-4	CASSLSSGGYNEQFF	TGTGCCAGCAGCTTGTCTAGCGGGGGCTACAATGAGCAGTTCTTC
TRBJ1-5	TRBD1	.	TRBV2	CASSDVTGSYQPQHF	TGTGCCAGCAGTGATGTGACAGGGTCTTATCAGCCCCAGCATTTT
TRBJ1-1	.	.	TRBV5-6	CASSLASRDMNTEAFF	TGTGCCAGCAGCTTGGCCAGCAGGGACATGAACACTGAAGCTTTCTTT
TRBJ1-1	TRBD1	.	TRBV5-8	CASSQDREENTEAFF	TGTGCCAGCAGCCAAGACAGGGAGGAGAACACTGAAGCTTTCTTT